This T cell receptor beta chain comes out of a study of Tregs in tolerant kidney transplant recipients. Turning to this clone: Its antigen is as yet unknown.

This table comes from immunoSEQ multiplex PCR, and its TCRdb copy is limited to in-frame clones, with some not included. The repertoire holds under 300,000 clones, with 65% to 85% as singletons. Thawed PBMCs were FACS-sorted into unstimulated CD4+CD25+CD127- regulatory T cells, CD4+CD25- non-regulatory cells, CD4 and CD8 cells. The study's findings and limits: The small number of patients limits these findings pending further validation. Activated donor B cell expansion appeared to reveal the most relevant donor-specific TCRbeta repertoire. No direct test of biological reproducibility was done here.

CDR1 and CDR2 (germline): GTSNPN, SVGIG (reference sequence). V lost 8 bases and J lost 0, with 11 bases in between. There are 12 residues in the CDR3. The sample taken for sequencing was CD4+ T cells from blood. The clonotype originates from a human donor in good health. The rearrangement uses TRBV30 and TRBJ2-7; the D gene is possibly TRBD2 (6 bases). CDR3 DNA sequence: TGTGCCGTGGAGGGCAACTCCTACGAGCAGTACTTC. Amino acids: CAVEGNSYEQYF.